What follows is one T cell receptor (beta chain) and its context. Its antigen is not yet known. No clone much larger than this one lies a single base away; base qualities are absent. One collaborating source in Seattle enrolled patients during active infection and followed them longitudinally through the course of disease. Each collaborating institution followed its own protocols to collect whole blood in K2EDTA tubes. For TCRbeta analysis, collaborators shipped samples in one of three forms: frozen whole blood, isolated PBMCs, or DNA extracted from either of those sample types. The immunoSEQ Assay, a bias-controlled multiplex PCR, was used to amplify TCRbeta CDR3 regions from genomic DNA. Under the source paper's analysis protocol: Within the assay, amplification of reference gene primers was used to estimate how many nucleated cells each sample contained. Sequence reads were collapsed and filtered to measure the absolute abundance of every unique TCRbeta CDR3 rearrangement. For each sample, productive Simpson clonality was calculated as the square root of Simpson's diversity index across productive rearrangements. TCRdb re-hosts the immuneACCESS table, in-frame sequences only. Its copies lack some clones; in the studies checked, an unresolved V gene accounts for under half of them, and the cause for the rest is not known. V, J and clone size are taken as reported in that table, and D and trimming were inferred from the DNA itself. The sample table holds 250,000 to 350,000 clones, of which about 86% were seen once. Around 12% of the sample is held by the ten biggest clonotypes.

The data derive from a study of blood T cell repertoires in COVID-19 (TCRdb year 2020). At the level of the whole study: Samples from collaborators originated in the United States, Italy and Spain and spanned both the acute and convalescent phases of COVID-19. The material from the prospective study consisted of cDNA or gDNA derived from T cells, B-cell-depleted T cells, or PBMCs. The dataset comprised deeply sampled blood TCRbeta repertoires from subjects exposed to, actively infected with, or recovered from COVID-19. A freely available public database, intended as a resource for researchers studying the immune response to SARS-CoV-2, is where the repertoires were released. Samples came from the ongoing ImmuneRACE study (first 160 participants) plus 1,254 subjects from 6 global collaborators. A de-identified subject ID, COVID-19 status, age in years and sex were almost always included in the sample metadata. Where available, HLA class I and class II types were taken from metadata supplied by the sample provider and were not determined by assay-based typing. Study-wide findings and limitations: The quantity of clinical and demographic metadata differed by source and by participant and was supplied without curation.

Via the germline V gene, CDR1 is SGHRS and CDR2 YFSETQ. V was cut back by 0 bases and J by 4 bases, leaving a gap of 11 bases between them. The CDR3 sequence holds 15 residues, the cysteine and phenylalanine included. The only DNA kept is the CDR3, 45 bases in frame from the first base. This TCR was recovered from a woman in her 70s with COVID-19, enrolled during active disease. The rearranged chain carries TRBV5-1 and TRBJ2-1; TRBD2 is perhaps the D gene, given 6 matching bases. Sequenced material: peripheral blood. The CDR3 amino acid sequence is: CASSLAGTSYNEQFF. The DNA reads TGCGCCAGCAGCTTGGCCGGGACTTCTTACAATGAGCAGTTCTTC.